The sequence of this TCR beta chain was determined in a study of STAT5B mutations in CD4+ large granular lymphocyte leukemia. The germline V and J ends were trimmed by 0 bases and 8 bases, with 8 bases remaining between them. CDR3 size: 13 residues. The V gene's germline CDR1 is MRHNA and CDR2 SNTAGT. The sample holds a few counts of this clone. The data were produced by immunoSEQ multiplex PCR, yet TCRdb's version contains in-frame clones alone and is incomplete. The repertoire consists of more than 30,000 clones, with around 66% occurring once and the leading ten covering 0.4% to 0.5%. This clonotype was sampled from a human donor in good health. The sample taken for sequencing was CD4+ T cells from blood buffy coats. V usage is TRBV6-4 and J usage is TRBJ1-5, with unresolved D. The CDR3 DNA is TGTGCCAGCAGTGACTCTCGCGGGGAGCCCCAGCATTTT. It translates to CASSDSRGEPQHF.